Below are 13 T cell receptor beta chains sequenced from a single sample in a study of blood T cell repertoires in COVID-19. Using immunoSEQ multiplex PCR, the repertoire was profiled, and TCRdb retains in-frame clones only, with some absent. In the table there are around 260,000 clones, 87% of which are singletons. Sequenced sample: peripheral blood. The receptors shown here come from a woman aged 40-49 years who had recovered from COVID-19.

The CDR3 sequence is CASSHPGTSGRTDTQYF. CDR3 DNA: TGTGCCAGCAGCCACCCAGGGACTAGCGGTCGCACAGATACGCAGTATTTT. V and J are TRBV14 and TRBJ2-3; 11 nucleotides align to TRBD2. This CDR3 has 17 residues. The germline CDR1 and CDR2 sequences are SGHDN and FVKESK. The trim removed 3 bases at V and 1 base at J, leaving 6 bases unmatched.

The rearrangement uses TRBV19 and TRBJ2-7; 7 bases line up with TRBD1. CDR1 and CDR2 from the germline V gene are LNHDA and SQIVND (reference sequence). The CDR3 contains 14 residues. V was pared by 9 bases and J by 0 bases, with 8 bases of the junction left unmatched. The CDR3 loop is CASRDRFSSYEQYF. As DNA, the CDR3 is TGTGCCAGCCGGGACAGATTTAGCTCCTACGAGCAGTACTTC.

The CDR3 loop is CASTIGGKANEKLFF. The CDR3, as DNA: TGTGCCAGCACAATAGGGGGAAAGGCTAATGAAAAACTGTTTTTT. The chain employs TRBV9 and TRBJ1-4; possible D gene TRBD1, 6 bases. The germline V and J ends were trimmed by 6 bases and 3 bases, with 15 bases remaining between them. CDR1 SGDLS and CDR2 YYNGEE come from the germline V gene. The CDR3 covers 15 residues.

The chain combines TRBV4-3 with TRBJ1-4; D not certain. The CDR3 is 13 residues long. The V and J ends lost 2 bases and 6 bases respectively, with 7 bases between them. Germline CDR1 is LGHNA and CDR2 is YSLEER. The CDR3 nucleotides read TGCGCCAGCAGCCAATTCTATTATGAAAAACTGTTTTTT. Protein product: CASSQFYYEKLFF.

The gene calls are TRBV2 and TRBJ1-2, with TRBD1 matching 7 bases. Germline CDR1 SNHLY, CDR2 FYNNEI. Unmatched junction bases numbered 10, after V lost 7 bases and J lost 5 bases. The CDR3 sequence is 14 residues long. The CDR3 DNA reads TGTGCCAGCACCCGACAGGGATCCCGATATGGCTACACCTTC. Protein product: CASTRQGSRYGYTF.

This clone was observed a few times. This chain connects TRBV19 to TRBJ1-1; TRBD1 aligns across 12 bases. The CDR3 loop spans 15 amino acids. J lost 3 bases, V lost 9 bases, and 8 bases had no gene match. In germline, CDR1 is LNHDA, CDR2 SQIVND (reference sequence). The CDR3, as DNA: TGTGCCAGCCGGGGACAGGGGGCAGTGTACACTGAAGCTTTCTTT. Encoded protein: CASRGQGAVYTEAFF. Full variable domain (rest looked up from reference TRBV19 and TRBJ1-1): DGGITQSPKYLFRKEGQNVTLSCEQNLNHDAMYWYRQDPGQGLRLIYYSQIVNDFQKGDIAEGYSVSREKKESFPLTVTSAQKNPTAFYLCASRGQGAVYTEAFFGQGTRLTVV.

The rearrangement uses TRBV4-2 and TRBJ2-2, with 9 bases aligning to TRBD2. The CDR3 spans 19 residues. V gave up 4 bases and J gave up 5 bases; unmatched junction bases: 17. Germline lookup yields CDR1 LGHNA and CDR2 YNFKEQ. The CDR3 loop is CASSPETSDPTSGTGELFF. The CDR3 nucleotides are TGTGCCAGCAGCCCCGAGACGAGCGACCCCACTAGCGGGACCGGGGAGCTGTTTTTT.

The table lists this clone with a count of one. The rearrangement links TRBV10-1 to TRBJ2-7, with 7 bases matching TRBD1. This CDR3 has 19 residues. CDR1 and CDR2 (germline): WNHNN, SYGVQD (reference sequence). The ends lost 8 bases at V and 4 bases at J; junction bases unmatched: 26. For the CDR3, the DNA is TGCGCCAGCCCTCAAGGGGGCCCAGGGTCCCGCCGACAGGCGTACGAGCAGTACTTC. This encodes CASPQGGPGSRRQAYEQYF.

The chain employs TRBV7-9 and TRBJ2-2, with no clear D. Deletions cut 5 bases from V and 3 bases from J, with 10 bases between. The V gene's germline CDR1 is SEHNR and CDR2 FQNEAQ (reference sequence). The CDR3 consists of 14 residues. The CDR3 is CASSTVKDTGELFF. In nucleotides, the CDR3 is TGTGCCAGCAGCACAGTAAAGGACACCGGGGAGCTGTTTTTT.

The chain couples TRBV23-1 to TRBJ1-5, with 8 positions matching TRBD1. TRBV23-1 is known as an ORF, though its function is uncertain. This CDR3 contains 14 residues. V was pared by 3 bases and J by 8 bases, with 6 bases of the junction left unmatched. The CDR3 protein is CASSHLTGGEPQHF. CDR3 DNA sequence: TGCGCCAGCAGTCATCTTACAGGGGGGGAGCCCCAGCATTTT.

V is TRBV9 and J is TRBJ1-6, with D possibly TRBD1 on 5 matching bases. Trimming cost V 4 bases and J 9 bases, with 14 bases left between them. The V gene's germline CDR1 is SGDLS and CDR2 YYNGEE. The CDR3 spans 14 residues. The CDR3 DNA reads as TGTGCCAGCAGCTCCGGGGGGGGAGGTTCACCCCTCCACTTT. The encoded protein is CASSSGGGGSPLHF.

The chain carries TRBV5-1 and TRBJ2-7, with D possibly matching TRBD2 (6 bases). This CDR3 comprises 16 residues. Germline V gene lookup returns CDR1 SGHRS and CDR2 YFSETQ. Trimming removed 0 bases at V and 1 base at J, with 14 bases between. In nucleotides, the CDR3 is TGCGCCAGCAGCTTGGGTGGGGGGAGTGGATCCTACGAGCAGTACTTC. Its protein is CASSLGGGSGSYEQYF.

The chain couples TRBV15 to TRBJ1-4; D gene ambiguous. Trimming removed 0 bases at V and 7 bases at J, with 9 bases between. This CDR3 region has 14 residues. Per germline, CDR1 LNHNV and CDR2 YYDKDF (reference sequence). DNA for the CDR3: TGTGCCACCAGCAGAGATCTCCGAGTTGAAAAACTGTTTTTT. Translated: CATSRDLRVEKLFF. Full variable domain (outside the CDR3, taken from reference TRBV15 and TRBJ1-4): DAMVIQNPRYQVTQFGKPVTLSCSQTLNHNVMYWYQQKSSQAPKLLFHYYDKDFNNEADTPDNFQSRRPNTSFCFLDIRSPGLGDTAMYLCATSRDLRVEKLFFGSGTQLSVL.